The rows below give T cell receptor beta chains drawn from one sample of a study of glioma-infiltrating T cells. One entry per CDR3 protein, called by TCRdb with MiXCR from the multiplex PCR reads. The table has under 200,000 distinct CDR3 sequences, more than 35% seen once. Specimen: glioma tissue, nonneoplastic brain tissue, or PBMCs (not recorded which). The receptors originated from a human donor with low-grade glioma or glioblastoma, undergoing nonglioma brain surgery, or in good health (not recorded which). CDR3s include the opening cysteine and the closing phenylalanine or tryptophan. The order of the fields is J gene, clone size, V gene, D gene, CDR3 DNA, CDR3 protein. A D gene is named only where the DNA matches it firmly. Rows may omit the clone size; those that give it use once, few, many or a size class.

j_call: TRBJ1-4
clone_size: many
v_call: TRBV28
d_call: .
cdr3_nt: TGTGCCAGCCTATCCCAGGGACTAACTAATGAAAAACTGTTTTTT
cdr3_aa: CASLSQGLTNEKLFF

j_call: TRBJ2-7
clone_size: many
v_call: TRBV3-1
d_call: .
cdr3_nt: TGTGCCAGCAGCCAGGCCAGAGGGGGCGAGCAGTACTTC
cdr3_aa: CASSQARGGEQYF

j_call: TRBJ2-1
clone_size: many
v_call: TRBV19
d_call: .
cdr3_nt: TGTGCCAGTAGTAGGAACAATGAGCAGTTCTTC
cdr3_aa: CASSRNNEQFF

j_call: TRBJ2-3
clone_size: few
v_call: TRBV9
d_call: .
cdr3_nt: TGTGCCAGCAGCGTAGTGAGAAGCTGGTCAGATACGCAGTATTTT
cdr3_aa: CASSVVRSWSDTQYF

j_call: TRBJ2-2
clone_size: many
v_call: TRBV20-1
d_call: .
cdr3_nt: TGCAGTGCTAGGAATCCAAACACCGGGGAGCTGTTTTTT
cdr3_aa: CSARNPNTGELFF

j_call: TRBJ1-5
clone_size: .
v_call: TRBV19
d_call: TRBD1
cdr3_nt: TGTGCCACTATGGGACAGCAAAATCAGCCCCAGCATTTT
cdr3_aa: CATMGQQNQPQHF

j_call: TRBJ1-2
clone_size: many
v_call: TRBV7-2
d_call: .
cdr3_nt: TGTGCCAGCAGCTCTATGGGACACCTCTATGGCTACACCTTC
cdr3_aa: CASSSMGHLYGYTF

j_call: TRBJ2-1
clone_size: many
v_call: TRBV7-9
d_call: .
cdr3_nt: TGTGCCAGCAGCTTGGGGCACAATGAGCAGTTCTTC
cdr3_aa: CASSLGHNEQFF

j_call: TRBJ1-1
clone_size: few
v_call: TRBV19
d_call: .
cdr3_nt: TGTGCCAGTAGTATAACGCGTGGCACTGAAGCTTTCTTT
cdr3_aa: CASSITRGTEAFF

j_call: TRBJ2-3
clone_size: few
v_call: TRBV19
d_call: TRBD2
cdr3_nt: TGTGCCAGTAGGAGACTAGCGCCTAGCACAGATACGCAGTATTTT
cdr3_aa: CASRRLAPSTDTQYF

j_call: TRBJ1-5
clone_size: .
v_call: TRBV12-3/TRBV12-4
d_call: .
cdr3_nt: TGTGCCAGCAGATCGGGTGGAAATCAGCCCAAGCATTTT
cdr3_aa: CASRSGGNQPKHF

j_call: TRBJ2-1
clone_size: few
v_call: TRBV6-2/TRBV6-3
d_call: TRBD2
cdr3_nt: TGTGCCAGCACCCTTAGCGGGGGTAACTCCTACAATGAGCAGTTCTTC
cdr3_aa: CASTLSGGNSYNEQFF

j_call: TRBJ2-3
clone_size: many
v_call: TRBV6-1
d_call: .
cdr3_nt: TGTGCCAGCAGGCCCGCAGGGGTGGCTACGCAGTATTTT
cdr3_aa: CASRPAGVATQYF

j_call: TRBJ2-1
clone_size: .
v_call: TRBV7-2
d_call: .
cdr3_nt: TGTGCCAGCAGCCCAACTACTTTACAGTCGTACAATGAGCAGTTCTTC
cdr3_aa: CASSPTTLQSYNEQFF

j_call: TRBJ1-2
clone_size: .
v_call: TRBV25-1
d_call: .
cdr3_nt: TGTGCCAGCAGTACAATAGGGAAGGGCTACAACTTC
cdr3_aa: CASSTIGKGYNF

j_call: TRBJ2-7
clone_size: .
v_call: TRBV29-1
d_call: TRBD1
cdr3_nt: TGCAGCGGGGACAGAGTGGCCTACGAGCAGTACTTC
cdr3_aa: CSGDRVAYEQYF

j_call: TRBJ2-3
clone_size: .
v_call: TRBV18
d_call: .
cdr3_nt: TGTGGCAGCTCACGAGGGCGGAGCGGGAGCACAGATACGCAGTATTTT
cdr3_aa: CGSSRGRSGSTDTQYF

j_call: TRBJ2-1
clone_size: many
v_call: TRBV20-1
d_call: TRBD2
cdr3_nt: TGCAGTGCCGGACTAGCGGACTACAATGAGCAGTTCTTC
cdr3_aa: CSAGLADYNEQFF

j_call: TRBJ2-2
clone_size: many
v_call: TRBV24-1
d_call: .
cdr3_nt: TGTGCCACCAGAAACCCAGACACCGGGGAGCTGTTTTTT
cdr3_aa: CATRNPDTGELFF

j_call: TRBJ2-3
clone_size: .
v_call: TRBV3-1
d_call: TRBD2
cdr3_nt: TGTGCCAGCAGCGCCCCTTCAGCGGGAGGTGTCCTTGGCACAGATACGCAGTATTTT
cdr3_aa: CASSAPSAGGVLGTDTQYF

j_call: TRBJ1-2
clone_size: .
v_call: TRBV19
d_call: TRBD1
cdr3_nt: TGTGCCAGTAGTTTACCCTACCAGGGGGCTAATGGCTACACCTTC
cdr3_aa: CASSLPYQGANGYTF

j_call: TRBJ2-3
clone_size: .
v_call: TRBV25-1
d_call: .
cdr3_nt: TGCGCCAGCAGTGAACCGGGCGGGAACACAGATACGCAGTATTTT
cdr3_aa: CASSEPGGNTDTQYF

j_call: TRBJ2-4
clone_size: .
v_call: TRBV18
d_call: .
cdr3_nt: TGTGCCAGCTCACCACCGTGGGATCTGGCCAAAAACATTCAGTACTTC
cdr3_aa: CASSPPWDLAKNIQYF

j_call: TRBJ1-5
clone_size: many
v_call: TRBV19
d_call: .
cdr3_nt: TGTGCCAGTAGTATAAGGGGTTTTGGCAATCAGCCCCAGCATTTT
cdr3_aa: CASSIRGFGNQPQHF

j_call: TRBJ2-5
clone_size: once
v_call: TRBV29-1
d_call: TRBD1
cdr3_nt: TGCAGCGTTGGACCGACAGGGACAGGGTTGGAGACCCAGTACTTC
cdr3_aa: CSVGPTGTGLETQYF